Following are 12 T cell receptor beta chains from one sample sequenced in a study of shared clonotypes between healthy human individuals. The table came from immunoSEQ multiplex PCR; TCRdb's copy has only in-frame clones and leaves some out. This sample has about 2 million clones, with 90% to 95% found just once. Sequenced material: naive CD4+ T cells sorted from blood. Stated subset: CD45RA+ positively selected. These receptors came from a man aged 18 to 29 in good health.

V gene TRBV7-2 combines with J gene TRBJ2-7; 7 nucleotides line up with TRBD1. CDR3 size: 14 residues. V shed 5 bases and J 5 bases; nucleotides not matched to a gene: 9. Germline assignment: CDR1 SGHTA and CDR2 FQGNSA. The CDR3 spells CASSAQGQFNEQYF. CDR3 DNA sequence: TGTGCCAGCAGCGCCCAGGGACAGTTCAACGAGCAGTACTTC.

The chain joins TRBV27 to TRBJ1-1, with 8 bases fitting TRBD1. The CDR3 has 15 residues. Germline V lookup: CDR1 MNHEY, CDR2 SMNVEV (reference sequence). Trimming at V came to 5 bases and at J to 3 bases, leaving 8 bases not matched to a gene. The CDR3 here is CASSMTGELYTEAFF. As DNA, the CDR3 is TGTGCCAGCAGTATGACAGGGGAGTTGTACACTGAAGCTTTCTTT.

V usage is TRBV27 and J usage is TRBJ2-7, with D maybe TRBD2 (6 bases). The CDR3 consists of 13 residues. Between the trimmed V and J ends, which lost 10 bases and 6 bases, there was a span of 19 bases. CDR1 is MNHEY, CDR2 SMNVEV, per germline (reference sequence). Here the CDR3 DNA reads TGTGCCACCCTAGGCCAGGGAGGAGGCGAGCAGTACTTC. Protein product: CATLGQGGGEQYF.

This clone came up once. The rearrangement uses TRBV2 and TRBJ1-1; no definite D call. This CDR3 is built from 12 residues. The germline V gene encodes CDR1 SNHLY and CDR2 FYNNEI. Trimming took 4 bases from V and 6 from J, leaving 9 bases between them. The CDR3 protein is CASSGPVAEAFF. CDR3 DNA sequence: TGTGCCAGCAGTGGCCCGGTCGCTGAAGCTTTCTTT.

V usage is TRBV30 and J usage is TRBJ1-1, with unresolved D. Germline V gene sequence: CDR1 GTSNPN, CDR2 SVGIG (reference sequence). CDR3 length: 15 amino acids. Deletions cut 5 bases from V and 0 bases from J, with 16 bases between. CDR3 sequence (DNA): TGTGCCTGGGCCTCGGGGATCCTCATGAACACTGAAGCTTTCTTT. This translates into CAWASGILMNTEAFF.

The V gene is TRBV7-8, the J gene TRBJ2-5; 7 bases are shared with TRBD2. CDR3 size: 12 residues. From germline, CDR1 is SGHVS and CDR2 FQNEAQ. V was pared by 4 bases and J by 9 bases, with 5 bases of the junction left unmatched. Here the CDR3 reads CASSSGSGPQYF. In DNA, the CDR3 is TGTGCCAGCAGCTCGGGTAGCGGGCCCCAGTACTTC.

The chain is built from TRBV11-2 and TRBJ1-2, with D unclear. Germline V gene sequence: CDR1 SGHAT, CDR2 FQNNGV. The V gene lost 5 bases and the J gene lost 13 bases, with 14 bases spanning the gap. The length of the CDR3 is 11 residues. This CDR3 reads CASSVGQAGTF. CDR3 sequence (DNA): TGTGCCAGCAGCGTAGGGCAGGCAGGCACCTTC. Together with reference TRBV11-2 and TRBJ1-2, the CDR3 gives the full variable domain: EAGVAQSPRYKIIEKRQSVAFWCNPISGHATLYWYQQILGQGPKLLIQFQNNGVVDDSQLPKDRFSAERLKGVDSTLKIQPAKLEDSAVYLCASSVGQAGTFGSGTRLTVV.

The V call is TRBV5-1, the J call TRBJ2-3; D might be TRBD1 or TRBD2, each matching 6 bases. CDR3 length equals 16 residues. CDR1 and CDR2 from the germline V gene are SGHRS and YFSETQ. V was clipped by 1 base and J by 0 bases, with 12 bases between them. CDR3 sequence (DNA): TGCGCCAGCAGCTTGATAGGGGGGACTAGCACAGATACGCAGTATTTT. This encodes CASSLIGGTSTDTQYF.

The DNA for the CDR3 is TGTGCCAGCAGCTCACCGGGGATTCAGTACTTC. Protein sequence: CASSSPGIQYF. The V and J genes are TRBV11-2 and TRBJ2-4, with a possible D match to TRBD2 (5 bases). Trimming left V 4 bases short and J 10 bases short, with 8 bases between. CDR1 is SGHAT and CDR2 is FQNNGV in the germline V gene. This CDR3 has 11 residues.

This clone was recorded once. V and J are TRBV4-1 and TRBJ1-6; D is unresolved. This CDR3 spans 18 amino acids. Germline values: CDR1 MGHRA, CDR2 YSYEKL. V gave up 4 bases and J gave up 7 bases, with 23 bases separating them. The CDR3 sequence: CASSPSSSEGNRNSPLHF. The CDR3 nucleotides read TGCGCCAGCAGCCCCTCATCAAGCGAGGGCAACCGGAATTCACCCCTCCACTTT.

The chain carries TRBV18 and TRBJ1-2; D remains ambiguous. The CDR3 totals 12 residues. The V end lost 2 bases, the J end lost 8 bases, and 9 bases lay between the germline ends. Looked up from germline, CDR1 is KGHSH and CDR2 is LQKENI. The DNA of the CDR3 is TGTGCCAGCTCACCATATGGGTACGGCTACACCTTC. This codes for CASSPYGYGYTF. The complete variable domain, with remaining parts taken from reference TRBV18 and TRBJ1-2, reads NAGVMQNPRHLVRRRGQEARLRCSPMKGHSHVYWYRQLPEEGLKFMVYLQKENIIDESGMPKERFSAEFPKEGPSILRIQQVVRGDSAAYFCASSPYGYGYTFGSGTRLTVV.

The chain couples TRBV18 to TRBJ1-5; no definite D call. Trimming took 4 bases from V and 6 from J, leaving 10 bases between them. This CDR3 is 13 amino acids long. CDR1 is KGHSH and CDR2 is LQKENI in the germline V gene. The CDR3 protein is CASSLEGGQPQHF. CDR3 DNA sequence: TGTGCCAGCTCACTCGAAGGAGGTCAGCCCCAGCATTTT.